These 18 T cell receptor beta chains were sequenced from one sample in a study of T cells in Graves' hyperthyroidism and ophthalmopathy. Researchers amplified the TCR beta CDR3 regions from RNA transcripts. The HTBI primer set was used in a first-round RT-PCR of the TCR CDR3. TCRdb processed the multiplex PCR reads anew with MiXCR; each CDR3 protein has one entry. The data show about 380,000 distinct CDR3 sequences, roughly 14% seen once. The sequenced material came from blood. The source is a young man with Graves' hyperthyroidism that later progressed to Graves' ophthalmopathy.

This sequence joins TRBV4-1 and TRBJ1-6; no clear D. The CDR3 is made up of 15 amino acids. Germline V gives CDR1 MGHRA, CDR2 YSYEKL. The V end lost 0 bases, the J end lost 3 bases, and 6 bases lay between the germline ends. The CDR3, as DNA: TGCGCCAGCAGCCAAGATCGCAGCTATAATTCACCCCTCCACTTT. Residues: CASSQDRSYNSPLHF.

V is TRBV18 and J is TRBJ2-5; D is perhaps TRBD1 or TRBD2 (5 bases each). This CDR3 contains 16 residues. Germline lookup yields CDR1 KGHSH and CDR2 LQKENI. Trimming removed 0 bases at V and 4 bases at J, with 15 bases between. CDR3 coding DNA: TGTGCCAGCTCACCACCATCAGGGAGAGGTCGAGAGACCCAGTACTTC. Residues: CASSPPSGRGRETQYF.

About this clonotype itself: This may come from a read error, since a much larger clone is one base off. The chain carries TRBV5-1 and TRBJ2-7; 9 bases map to TRBD1. There are 15 residues in the CDR3. Germline-derived CDR1 and CDR2 are SGHRS and YFSETQ. CDR3 sequence reads: CAGSWGQGIGGEQYF. In DNA, the CDR3 is TGCGCCGGCAGCTGGGGACAGGGAATTGGAGGCGAGCAGTACTTC.

The chain is built from TRBV15 and TRBJ1-6; no clear D gene. Germline lookup yields CDR1 LNHNV and CDR2 YYDKDF (reference sequence). This CDR3 has 13 residues. Deletions cut 0 bases from V and 9 bases from J, with 6 bases between. CDR3 nucleotides: TGTGCCACCAGCAGAGATAAGGGTTCACCCCTCCACTTT. This gives the protein CATSRDKGSPLHF.

This clonotype was recorded at least ten times. The chain uses TRBV5-1 and TRBJ1-5, with D possibly being TRBD1 (6 bases). The V end was cut by 4 bases, the J end by 7 bases, with 12 bases between. The germline V gene encodes CDR1 SGHRS and CDR2 YFSETQ. The CDR3 extends over 13 amino acids. CDR3 coding DNA: TGCGCCAGCAGCCAGGACAGCGGGCAGCCCCAGCATTTT. It specifies CASSQDSGQPQHF.

CDR3 in DNA: TGTGCCAGCAGCTTTGCGGGGGTCGGGGGTAATCCAGACTCTGGGGCCAACGTCCTGACTTTC. Encoded protein: CASSFAGVGGNPDSGANVLTF. V gene TRBV7-9 combines with J gene TRBJ2-6; TRBD2 matches 7 bases. The ends lost 3 bases at V and 0 bases at J; junction bases unmatched: 17. The CDR3 runs to 21 residues. Germline V gene sequence: CDR1 SEHNR, CDR2 FQNEAQ (reference sequence).

The chain uses TRBV5-5 and TRBJ1-2, with D perhaps matching TRBD1 (6 bases). The CDR3 runs 13 residues. With 7 bases removed from V and 4 bases from J, the gap between germline ends came to 14 bases. Germline V CDR1 and CDR2: SGHKS, YYEKEE (reference sequence). CDR3 nucleotide sequence: TGTGCCAGCCGACAGACAGGCGCCTATGGCTACACCTTC. Its translation: CASRQTGAYGYTF.

The sample holds many counts of this clonotype. The chain is built from TRBV28 and TRBJ2-1; a weak D match, TRBD1 (6 bases). V was trimmed by 6 bases and J by 10 bases, leaving 19 bases between them. The germline V gene has CDR1 MDHEN and CDR2 SYDVKM. The CDR3 extends over 14 amino acids. The CDR3, as DNA: TGTGCCAGCAGACCCTCCGGACAGATTCAAGAGCAGTTCTTC. Translated, it gives CASRPSGQIQEQFF.

J is TRBJ1-5 and V is TRBV18; tentative D call: TRBD1 (5 bases). CDR1 is KGHSH, CDR2 LQKENI, per germline. Deletions cut 3 bases from V and 1 base from J, with 16 bases between. The CDR3 consists of 17 residues. The CDR3 nucleotides read TGTGCCAGCTCACCGGCAGGGAGGCTCGCCAGCAATCAGCCCCAGCATTTT. This codes for CASSPAGRLASNQPQHF.

The V gene is TRBV4-1, the J gene TRBJ2-3; possible D gene TRBD2, 6 bases. The CDR3 loop spans 15 amino acids. The germline V gene encodes CDR1 MGHRA and CDR2 YSYEKL. The V end lost 0 bases, the J end lost 0 bases, and 7 bases lay between the germline ends. CDR3 bases: TGCGCCAGCAGCCAAGAACGGGGGAGCACAGATACGCAGTATTTT. Protein: CASSQERGSTDTQYF.

This clonotype was counted many times. CDR3 sequence (DNA): TGTGCCAGCAGTCCGCCGGCAGCTAGCGGGGAAAACTACAATGAGCAGTTCTTC. Protein sequence: CASSPPAASGENYNEQFF. The chain has TRBV12-3 or TRBV12-4 and TRBJ2-1; 9 nucleotides align to TRBD2. V shed 5 bases, J shed 3 bases, and the junction held 14 bases outside the gene matches. This CDR3 region has 18 residues.

The genes are TRBV4-1 and TRBJ2-7, with 9 bases matching TRBD1. This CDR3 spans 14 amino acids. With 4 bases clipped from V and 5 bases from J, the junction kept 6 bases outside the gene matches. Germline CDR1 and CDR2: MGHRA and YSYEKL. Here the CDR3 DNA reads TGCGCCAGCAGCCCGGGACAGGGTCTTGACGAGCAGTACTTC. Translating gives CASSPGQGLDEQYF.

This clonotype was found many times. This chain uses TRBV19 with TRBJ1-5; TRBD1 agrees at 7 bases. CDR1 and CDR2 from the germline V gene are LNHDA and SQIVND (reference sequence). J was trimmed by 4 bases and V by 8 bases; bases with no gene match: 5. The CDR3 runs 13 residues. The CDR3 DNA reads TGTGCCAGTGGGACAGTCGGTAATCAGCCCCAGCATTTT. It encodes CASGTVGNQPQHF.

The chain joins TRBV19 to TRBJ2-7; D is unresolved. This CDR3 is 13 amino acids long. The germline gives CDR1 LNHDA, CDR2 SQIVND (reference sequence). Trimming left V 5 bases short and J 3 bases short, with 11 bases between. The CDR3 sequence is CASSGSSLYEQYF. The DNA for the CDR3 is TGTGCCAGTAGTGGCTCTTCCCTCTACGAGCAGTACTTC.

The chain recombines TRBV14 with TRBJ2-1, with D maybe TRBD2 (6 bases). Deletions cut 1 base from V and 0 bases from J, with 19 bases between. The CDR3 covers 19 residues. Germline CDR1 and CDR2: SGHDN and FVKESK. The CDR3 nucleotides are TGTGCCAGCAGCCAAGTGGGTGGAGGGTCATACTTCTCCTACAATGAGCAGTTCTTC. Translated: CASSQVGGGSYFSYNEQFF.

The genes are TRBV12-3 or TRBV12-4 and TRBJ1-1; D might be TRBD1 (5 bases). The CDR3 contains 13 residues. Trimming cost V 2 bases and J 5 bases, with 9 bases left between them. The CDR3 reads CASSLQGMTEAFF. The CDR3 coding sequence is TGTGCCAGCAGTTTACAGGGTATGACTGAAGCTTTCTTT.

This clonotype was counted a few times. At one of its ends the junction is not consistent with the germline gene, which may arise from a read error. The CDR3 protein is CTSRLLQSNTEAFF. CDR3 bases: TGCACCAGCAGGCTACTACAATCGAACACTGAAGCTTTCTTT. This chain connects TRBV5-1 to TRBJ1-1, with no clear D. This CDR3 region has 14 residues. Germline V gene data show CDR1 as SGHRS and CDR2 as YFSETQ.

The rearrangement links TRBV5-4 to TRBJ2-5; D is perhaps TRBD2 (5 bases). This CDR3 region has 13 residues. Between the trimmed V and J ends, which lost 5 bases and 0 bases, there was a span of 8 bases. Germline V CDR1 and CDR2: SGHNT, YYREEE (reference sequence). As DNA, the CDR3 is TGTGCCAGCAGGACGGACTACCAAGAGACCCAGTACTTC. It encodes CASRTDYQETQYF. Looking up the rest from reference TRBV5-4 and TRBJ2-5 gives the full variable domain: ETGVTQSPTHLIKTRGQQVTLRCSSQSGHNTVSWYQQALGQGPQFIFQYYREEENGRGNFPPRFSGLQFPNYSSELNVNALELDDSALYLCASRTDYQETQYFGPGTRLLVL.